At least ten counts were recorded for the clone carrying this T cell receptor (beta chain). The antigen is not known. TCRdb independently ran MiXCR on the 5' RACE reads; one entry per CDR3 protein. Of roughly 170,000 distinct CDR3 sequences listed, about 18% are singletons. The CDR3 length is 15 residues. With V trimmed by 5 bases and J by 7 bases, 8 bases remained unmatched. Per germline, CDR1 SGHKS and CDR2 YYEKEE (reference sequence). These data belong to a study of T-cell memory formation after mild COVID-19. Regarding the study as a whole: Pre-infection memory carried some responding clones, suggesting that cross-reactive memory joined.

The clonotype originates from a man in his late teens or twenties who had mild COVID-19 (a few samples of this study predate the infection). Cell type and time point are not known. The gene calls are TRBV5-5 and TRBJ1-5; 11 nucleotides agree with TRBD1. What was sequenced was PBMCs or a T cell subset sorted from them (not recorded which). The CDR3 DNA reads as TGTGCCAGCAGGTCGGACAGGGGGCCGGGGCAGCCCCAGCATTTT. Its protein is CASRSDRGPGQPQHF.